This T cell receptor (beta chain) stems from a study of cytomegalovirus exposure and HLA in healthy donors. Findings and caveats of the study: Whilst most TCR sequences proved rare, a subset of public TCRs occurred across many donors.

For this clone: The antigen is unknown.

The CDR3 contains 15 residues. Per germline, CDR1 SGHRS and CDR2 YFSETQ. V lost 4 bases and J 5 bases, leaving 15 bases between the germline ends. The study ran its PCR with 60 Vbeta and 13 Jbeta primers. Clones were sequenced by immunoSEQ multiplex PCR, and TCRdb holds only the in-frame ones, with some missing. This repertoire shows about 230,000 clones, 77% found once; its top ten account for 2.7%. The clonotype originates from a woman aged 55-70 years in good health and CMV-seropositive. V gene TRBV5-1 combines with J gene TRBJ2-2, with D perhaps matching TRBD2 (5 bases). Sequencing used PBMCs. The CDR3 protein is CASSALERLTGELFF. The CDR3 DNA follows: TGCGCCAGCAGCGCCCTAGAGCGGCTGACCGGGGAGCTGTTTTTT.